This TCR beta chain was captured in a study of CD8+ T cells in alopecia areata. CDR1 LNHNV and CDR2 YYDKDF come from the germline V gene (reference sequence). Between the trimmed V and J ends, which lost 0 bases and 5 bases, there was a span of 7 bases. This CDR3 contains 13 residues. Remarks on this clone: The same CDR3 arises from other DNA sequences in this sample as well.

Extraction of RNA preceded its reverse transcription into cDNA, which served as the sequencing template. Profiling relied on immunoSEQ multiplex PCR, and the TCRdb table lists in-frame clones only, not all of them. The sample lists about 270,000 clones; 60% were seen once. The treatment here: oral pan-JAK inhibitor, 5-10 mg twice daily. This TCR came from a human donor with alopecia areata. The material was CD4+ T cells sorted from blood, obtained at week 52, from a patient treated with tofacitinib. This chain joins TRBV15 and TRBJ2-5; D ambiguous. DNA for the CDR3: TGTGCCACCAGCAGAGATCCGCGGGAGACCCAGTACTTC. Amino acid sequence: CATSRDPRETQYF.